The T cell receptor (beta chain) under discussion was sequenced for a study of T cell responses to AZD1222 COVID-19 vaccine. This table comes from immunoSEQ multiplex PCR, and its TCRdb copy is limited to in-frame clones, with some not included. Of approximately 150,000 clones in the sample, 87% were seen once. General study results and limits: Only after the peak T cell response were repertoires sampled.

The trim removed 4 bases at V and 5 bases at J, leaving 7 bases unmatched. Germline values: CDR1 SGHRS, CDR2 YFSETQ. The CDR3 length is 15 residues. This clone was observed a single time. Its matching antigen is unknown. The chain combines TRBV5-1 with TRBJ2-2, with 8 bases lining up with TRBD1. The TCR originated in an adult who received the AZD1222 COVID-19 vaccine. Sample: peripheral blood, taken 28 days after the second AZD1222 dose. The CDR3 reads CASSRLGQETGELFF. For the CDR3, the DNA is TGCGCCAGCAGCCGTCTGGGACAGGAGACCGGGGAGCTGTTTTTT.